This T cell receptor beta chain was recorded in a study of cytotoxic CD8 clonotypes in ibrutinib-treated CLL. Repertoires were generated with immunoSEQ multiplex PCR, while TCRdb's copy carries only in-frame clones and drops some. This sample has 300,000 to 350,000 clones, with about 80% found just once. Germline V gene data show CDR1 as SGHTA and CDR2 as FQGNSA. The V and J ends lost 5 bases and 0 bases, in that order; junction bases with no gene match: 5. This CDR3 region has 15 residues. The source is a human donor with chronic lymphocytic leukemia. The sequencing here drew on PBMCs, taken before ibrutinib treatment. The chain uses TRBV7-2 and TRBJ2-7; the match to TRBD2 covers 9 bases. CDR3 sequence (DNA): TGTGCCAGCAGCCCTAGCGGGGTTAGCTCCTACGAGCAGTACTTC. Encoded protein: CASSPSGVSSYEQYF. Filled out from reference TRBV7-2 and TRBJ2-7, the complete variable domain reads GAGVSQSPSNKVTEKGKDVELRCDPISGHTALYWYRQSLGQGLEFLIYFQGNSAPDKSGLPSDRFSAERTGGSVSTLTIQRTQQEDSAVYLCASSPSGVSSYEQYFGPGTRLTVT.